The 26 T cell receptor beta chains in this list originate from one sample, sequenced in a study of cytomegalovirus exposure and HLA in healthy donors. Only in-frame clones appear in the TCRdb table, and some are missing; sequencing was by immunoSEQ multiplex PCR. The sample holds roughly 150,000 clones, 85% to 90% seen once. Material: PBMCs. Receptors originate from a man aged 18 to 30 in good health and CMV-seropositive.

The rearrangement uses TRBV5-1 and TRBJ2-1; TRBD1 agrees at 8 bases. Germline lookup yields CDR1 SGHRS and CDR2 YFSETQ. J lost 0 bases, V lost 4 bases, and 3 bases had no gene match. The CDR3 totals 15 residues. This CDR3 is CASSKTGGSYNEQFF. The CDR3 nucleotides are TGCGCCAGCAGCAAAACAGGGGGCTCCTACAATGAGCAGTTCTTC. Looking up the rest from reference TRBV5-1 and TRBJ2-1 gives the full variable domain: KAGVTQTPRYLIKTRGQQVTLSCSPISGHRSVSWYQQTPGQGLQFLFEYFSETQRNKGNFPGRFSGRQFSNSRSEMNVSTLELGDSALYLCASSKTGGSYNEQFFGPGTRLTVL.

This CDR3 is CASSLVHTDYTDTQYF. For the CDR3, the DNA is TGTGCCAGCAGCTTGGTTCACACAGATTACACAGATACGCAGTATTTT. The chain links TRBV5-6 to TRBJ2-3; D remains unclear. V shed 0 bases and J shed 2 bases, with 13 bases lying between them. Germline V CDR1 and CDR2: SGHDT, YYEEEE. The CDR3 consists of 16 residues.

The chain has TRBV6-5 and TRBJ2-7; TRBD1 agrees at 7 bases. Germline V CDR1 and CDR2: MNHEY, SVGAGI. There are 16 residues in the CDR3. V lost 2 bases, J lost 4 bases, and 11 bases stayed unmatched. The CDR3 here is CASSYRQGSAQYEQYF. CDR3 DNA sequence: TGTGCCAGCAGTTACCGACAGGGCTCAGCTCAATACGAGCAGTACTTC.

The chain joins TRBV5-1 to TRBJ2-1; D ambiguous. The CDR3 runs 12 residues. V gave up 8 bases and J gave up 9 bases, with 15 bases separating them. Germline CDR1 SGHRS, CDR2 YFSETQ. The CDR3 reads CASYKTNSEQFF. In DNA, the CDR3 is TGCGCCAGTTATAAGACAAACAGTGAGCAGTTCTTC.

The rearrangement links TRBV11-3 to TRBJ2-5, with 8 nucleotides matching TRBD1. Unmatched junction bases numbered 10, after V lost 5 bases and J lost 5 bases. Germline CDR1 and CDR2: SGHNT and YENEEA. The CDR3 extends over 15 amino acids. CDR3 nucleotides: TGTGCCAGCAGCGCGGGACAGGCCCGGAAGGAGACCCAGTACTTC. This translates into CASSAGQARKETQYF. The entire variable domain, with the rest obtained from reference TRBV11-3 and TRBJ2-5, is as follows: EAGVVQSPRYKIIEKKQPVAFWCNPISGHNTLYWYLQNLGQGPELLIRYENEEAVDDSQLPKDRFSAERLKGVDSTLKIQPAELGDSAVYLCASSAGQARKETQYFGPGTRLLVL.

The gene calls are TRBV6-1 and TRBJ2-1; 7 bases are a match to TRBD2. The CDR3 extends over 15 amino acids. CDR1 is MNHNS, CDR2 SASEGT, per germline. V shed 6 bases and J 8 bases; nucleotides not matched to a gene: 13. CDR3 DNA sequence: TGTGCCAGCAGCCGGCCGAGAGGGAGGGTCGATGAGCAGTTCTTC. Protein product: CASSRPRGRVDEQFF.

This clone was observed a few times. This sequence joins TRBV11-2 and TRBJ2-1; 9 bases are a match to TRBD2. The ends lost 3 bases at V and 2 bases at J; junction bases unmatched: 2. The CDR3 sequence is 15 residues long. Germline V gene data show CDR1 as SGHAT and CDR2 as FQNNGV. As DNA, the CDR3 is TGTGCCAGCAGCTTGCGGGAGGGCCCCTACAATGAGCAGTTCTTC. Its protein product is CASSLREGPYNEQFF.

The chain has TRBV15 and TRBJ2-2; D is unresolved. The CDR3 runs 15 residues. Trimming removed 3 bases from V and 0 bases from J, with 8 bases in between. CDR1 is LNHNV, CDR2 YYDKDF, per germline (reference sequence). CDR3 sequence reads: CATSREKTNTGELFF. DNA of the CDR3: TGTGCCACCAGCAGGGAGAAGACGAACACCGGGGAGCTGTTTTTT.

The count of this clone is one. The chain is built from TRBV6-1 and TRBJ2-3; TRBD2 is a possible D gene (6 bases). This CDR3 region has 15 residues. CDR1 MNHNS and CDR2 SASEGT come from the germline V gene. The V end lost 7 bases, the J end lost 2 bases, and 16 bases lay between the germline ends. The CDR3 here is CASKGRSQATDTQYF. DNA of the CDR3: TGTGCCAGCAAAGGGAGGAGCCAGGCCACAGATACGCAGTATTTT.

The chain is built from TRBV2 and TRBJ1-1, with a possible D match to TRBD1 (6 bases). Trimming took 8 bases from V and 0 from J, leaving 13 bases between them. The CDR3 has 14 residues. Per the germline V gene, CDR1 is SNHLY and CDR2 is FYNNEI. Written as DNA, the CDR3 is TGTGCCAGCGGGGGCAGGACAGTGAACACTGAAGCTTTCTTT. It codes for CASGGRTVNTEAFF.

The gene calls are TRBV16 and TRBJ1-4; D gene uncertain. This CDR3 has 14 residues. V lost 0 bases and J lost 7, with 9 bases in between. Germline lookup yields CDR1 KGHSY and CDR2 FQNENV. This CDR3 reads CASSQSRSGEKLFF. Here the CDR3 DNA reads TGTGCCAGCAGCCAATCCCGGTCGGGTGAAAAACTGTTTTTT.

The rearrangement joins TRBV29-1 to TRBJ1-2; D gene ambiguous. The length of the CDR3 is 15 residues. CDR1 and CDR2 from the germline V gene are SQVTM and ANQGSEA. CDR3 residues: CRTEGSGPLGYGYTF. CDR3 DNA: TGCAGGACTGAAGGTAGCGGACCTCTCGGCTATGGCTACACCTTC.

This chain uses TRBV27 with TRBJ2-1; 9 bases map to TRBD1. The ends lost 2 bases at V and 0 bases at J; junction bases unmatched: 8. This CDR3 is built from 18 residues. Per germline, CDR1 MNHEY and CDR2 SMNVEV (reference sequence). CDR3 region: CASSLEDRGLSSYNEQFF. Here the CDR3 DNA reads TGTGCCAGCAGTTTAGAGGACAGGGGACTCAGCTCCTACAATGAGCAGTTCTTC.

A few counts support this clone. The chain employs TRBV18 and TRBJ1-2; 7 nucleotides line up with TRBD1. Germline V gene lookup returns CDR1 KGHSH and CDR2 LQKENI. Trimming at V came to 3 bases and at J to 4 bases, leaving 5 bases not matched to a gene. The CDR3 consists of 14 residues. This CDR3 is CASSPSGQLYGYTF. For the CDR3, the DNA is TGTGCCAGCTCACCTTCGGGACAGCTCTATGGCTACACCTTC.

The chain is built from TRBV25-1 and TRBJ2-1; D may be TRBD1 (6 bases). Germline V gene data show CDR1 as MGHDK and CDR2 as SYGVNS. V was trimmed by 10 bases and J by 1 base, leaving 11 bases between them. The CDR3 contains 13 residues. The CDR3 region has the DNA TGTGCCACCACGACAGGTTCCTACAATGAGCAGTTCTTC. Translation: CATTTGSYNEQFF.

V gene TRBV28 combines with J gene TRBJ2-7, with 9 bases fitting TRBD1. The J segment lost 5 bases and the V segment lost 6 bases, leaving 8 bases of the junction unmatched. Germline V gene lookup returns CDR1 MDHEN and CDR2 SYDVKM. The CDR3 has 14 amino acids. CDR3 loop: CASSGTGKGNEQYF. CDR3 coding DNA: TGTGCCAGCAGCGGGACAGGGAAGGGGAACGAGCAGTACTTC.

In DNA, the CDR3 is TGTGCCAGCTCACTCCGAAGCGGACAGGGGGCAGGTGAGCAGTACTTC. Translation gives CASSLRSGQGAGEQYF. V usage is TRBV18 and J usage is TRBJ2-7, with TRBD1 matching over 11 bases. V shed 4 bases and J 7 bases; nucleotides not matched to a gene: 12. CDR3 length: 16 amino acids. In germline, CDR1 is KGHSH, CDR2 LQKENI.

This clone was recorded once. V usage is TRBV15 and J usage is TRBJ2-7; possibly TRBD2 for D (6 bases). Germline values: CDR1 LNHNV, CDR2 YYDKDF (reference sequence). Trimming took off 1 base at V and 0 bases at J, with 13 bases between the two ends. The length of the CDR3 is 16 residues. The CDR3 DNA follows: TGTGCCACCAGCAGAGGTCCTAGCGCGAGCTCCTACGAGCAGTACTTC. Amino acid sequence: CATSRGPSASSYEQYF.

The V call is TRBV5-4, the J call TRBJ2-7, with TRBD2 identical over 7 bases. In germline, CDR1 is SGHNT, CDR2 YYREEE (reference sequence). The V and J ends lost 2 bases and 2 bases, in that order; junction bases with no gene match: 7. The CDR3 runs to 15 residues. DNA for the CDR3: TGTGCCAGCAGCTTAGGGGCGGGGGAAACCTACGAGCAGTACTTC. This gives the protein CASSLGAGETYEQYF.

The chain combines TRBV18 with TRBJ1-4; D uncertain. The CDR3 has 13 amino acids. In germline, CDR1 is KGHSH, CDR2 LQKENI. Trimming shortened V by 2 bases and J by 5 bases, and 6 bases separated the two germline ends. This chain's CDR3 is CASSPGENEKLFF. The DNA for the CDR3 is TGTGCCAGCTCACCAGGGGAGAATGAAAAACTGTTTTTT. Looking up the rest from reference TRBV18 and TRBJ1-4 gives the full variable domain: NAGVMQNPRHLVRRRGQEARLRCSPMKGHSHVYWYRQLPEEGLKFMVYLQKENIIDESGMPKERFSAEFPKEGPSILRIQQVVRGDSAAYFCASSPGENEKLFFGSGTQLSVL.

V usage is TRBV30 and J usage is TRBJ2-1; 13 nucleotides line up with TRBD2. Trimming removed 4 bases from V and 5 bases from J; junction bases left unmatched: 8. Germline V gene data show CDR1 as GTSNPN and CDR2 as SVGIG (reference sequence). The CDR3 spans 16 residues. CDR3 residues: CAWTPRTSGRDNEQFF. The CDR3, as DNA: TGTGCCTGGACGCCCAGGACTAGCGGGAGAGACAATGAGCAGTTCTTC.

This clone was picked up one time. This rearrangement joins TRBV11-1 to TRBJ1-1, with TRBD1 as a possible D gene (5 bases). The CDR3 consists of 15 residues. V shed 5 bases and J shed 1 base, with 14 bases lying between them. Germline CDR1 is SGHAT and CDR2 is FQDESV (reference sequence). CDR3 bases: TGTGCCAGCAGCGTACGGGGGGTAGGGAACACTGAAGCTTTCTTT. This gives the protein CASSVRGVGNTEAFF.

Only one count was recorded for this clone. This chain links TRBV7-6 with TRBJ2-3; D is possibly TRBD2 (6 bases). This CDR3 region has 15 residues. Germline V gene sequence: CDR1 SGHVS, CDR2 FNYEAQ. The V gene lost 1 base and the J gene lost 2 bases, with 10 bases spanning the gap. CDR3 amino acids: CASSLDGGITDTQYF. The DNA for the CDR3 is TGTGCCAGCAGCTTAGACGGCGGGATCACAGATACGCAGTATTTT.

This sequence joins TRBV11-3 and TRBJ1-1, with D perhaps TRBD1 (5 bases). Germline V gene lookup returns CDR1 SGHNT and CDR2 YENEEA. V gave up 1 base and J gave up 1 base, with 10 bases separating them. The CDR3 has 15 residues. CDR3 sequence reads: CASSLVWGQNTEAFF. CDR3 DNA: TGTGCCAGCAGCTTAGTATGGGGCCAGAACACTGAAGCTTTCTTT.

The chain links TRBV5-4 to TRBJ2-7; weak D call: TRBD1 (5 bases). The germline V gene has CDR1 SGHNT and CDR2 YYREEE (reference sequence). The CDR3 is 15 amino acids. Trimming took 0 bases from V and 3 from J, leaving 13 bases between them. The CDR3 region has the DNA TGTGCCAGCAGCTTGGAGTCTACAGGAGACTACGAGCAGTACTTC. The encoded protein is CASSLESTGDYEQYF. The complete variable domain, with remaining parts taken from reference TRBV5-4 and TRBJ2-7, reads ETGVTQSPTHLIKTRGQQVTLRCSSQSGHNTVSWYQQALGQGPQFIFQYYREEENGRGNFPPRFSGLQFPNYSSELNVNALELDDSALYLCASSLESTGDYEQYFGPGTRLTVT.

This clone was seen only once. V and J are TRBV7-2 and TRBJ1-5; possibly TRBD1 for D (5 bases). The ends were cut back, 5 bases at V and 4 bases at J, with 9 bases in the middle. The germline CDR1 and CDR2 sequences are SGHTA and FQGNSA. The CDR3 consists of 13 residues. The CDR3 is CASSAGFNQPQHF. The DNA for the CDR3 is TGTGCCAGCAGCGCAGGGTTTAATCAGCCCCAGCATTTT.